This record concerns one TCR beta chain sequence. What it binds is not known. TCR beta CDR3 sequences were amplified from RNA transcripts. HTBI primers drove first-round RT-PCR of the TCR CDR3. TCRdb analysed the multiplex PCR reads with MiXCR anew, one entry per CDR3 protein. The sample consists of hundreds of thousands of distinct CDR3 sequences, 14% of them appearing once. These data belong to a study of T cells in Graves' hyperthyroidism and ophthalmopathy. Study-wide findings and caveats: Peripheral blood also featured most of the thyroid clonotypes expanded above 0.001.

CDR1 LNHNV and CDR2 YYDKDF come from the germline V gene (reference sequence). The CDR3 consists of 13 residues. With 4 bases removed from V and 3 bases from J, the gap between germline ends came to 8 bases. The chain links TRBV15 to TRBJ2-3; no firm D call. The sequence was obtained from a woman between 50 and 59 years old with Graves' ophthalmopathy. Input material: blood. For the CDR3, the DNA is TGTGCCACCAGCAAGCCGAGGACAGATACGCAGTATTTT. It codes for CATSKPRTDTQYF.